The source of this T cell receptor beta chain is a study of blood T cell repertoires in COVID-19. About the research overall: Some COVID-19 samples were acute and others convalescent; all came from the United States, Italy and Spain.

Sequencing used immunoSEQ multiplex PCR; TCRdb keeps in-frame clones, though not all of them. The repertoire holds 65,000 or so clones, with around 75% as singletons. From germline, CDR1 is KGHDR and CDR2 SFDVKD. V was pared by 9 bases and J by 6 bases, with 7 bases of the junction left unmatched. The length of the CDR3 is 12 residues. This clone was recorded once. This receptor was obtained from a human donor in a cohort sampled during active COVID-19. The chain combines TRBV24-1 with TRBJ2-7; 7 bases fit TRBD1. Sequenced sample: peripheral blood. This CDR3 reads CATPSRGCEQYF. Written as DNA, the CDR3 is TGTGCCACCCCTAGCAGGGGGTGCGAGCAGTACTTC.